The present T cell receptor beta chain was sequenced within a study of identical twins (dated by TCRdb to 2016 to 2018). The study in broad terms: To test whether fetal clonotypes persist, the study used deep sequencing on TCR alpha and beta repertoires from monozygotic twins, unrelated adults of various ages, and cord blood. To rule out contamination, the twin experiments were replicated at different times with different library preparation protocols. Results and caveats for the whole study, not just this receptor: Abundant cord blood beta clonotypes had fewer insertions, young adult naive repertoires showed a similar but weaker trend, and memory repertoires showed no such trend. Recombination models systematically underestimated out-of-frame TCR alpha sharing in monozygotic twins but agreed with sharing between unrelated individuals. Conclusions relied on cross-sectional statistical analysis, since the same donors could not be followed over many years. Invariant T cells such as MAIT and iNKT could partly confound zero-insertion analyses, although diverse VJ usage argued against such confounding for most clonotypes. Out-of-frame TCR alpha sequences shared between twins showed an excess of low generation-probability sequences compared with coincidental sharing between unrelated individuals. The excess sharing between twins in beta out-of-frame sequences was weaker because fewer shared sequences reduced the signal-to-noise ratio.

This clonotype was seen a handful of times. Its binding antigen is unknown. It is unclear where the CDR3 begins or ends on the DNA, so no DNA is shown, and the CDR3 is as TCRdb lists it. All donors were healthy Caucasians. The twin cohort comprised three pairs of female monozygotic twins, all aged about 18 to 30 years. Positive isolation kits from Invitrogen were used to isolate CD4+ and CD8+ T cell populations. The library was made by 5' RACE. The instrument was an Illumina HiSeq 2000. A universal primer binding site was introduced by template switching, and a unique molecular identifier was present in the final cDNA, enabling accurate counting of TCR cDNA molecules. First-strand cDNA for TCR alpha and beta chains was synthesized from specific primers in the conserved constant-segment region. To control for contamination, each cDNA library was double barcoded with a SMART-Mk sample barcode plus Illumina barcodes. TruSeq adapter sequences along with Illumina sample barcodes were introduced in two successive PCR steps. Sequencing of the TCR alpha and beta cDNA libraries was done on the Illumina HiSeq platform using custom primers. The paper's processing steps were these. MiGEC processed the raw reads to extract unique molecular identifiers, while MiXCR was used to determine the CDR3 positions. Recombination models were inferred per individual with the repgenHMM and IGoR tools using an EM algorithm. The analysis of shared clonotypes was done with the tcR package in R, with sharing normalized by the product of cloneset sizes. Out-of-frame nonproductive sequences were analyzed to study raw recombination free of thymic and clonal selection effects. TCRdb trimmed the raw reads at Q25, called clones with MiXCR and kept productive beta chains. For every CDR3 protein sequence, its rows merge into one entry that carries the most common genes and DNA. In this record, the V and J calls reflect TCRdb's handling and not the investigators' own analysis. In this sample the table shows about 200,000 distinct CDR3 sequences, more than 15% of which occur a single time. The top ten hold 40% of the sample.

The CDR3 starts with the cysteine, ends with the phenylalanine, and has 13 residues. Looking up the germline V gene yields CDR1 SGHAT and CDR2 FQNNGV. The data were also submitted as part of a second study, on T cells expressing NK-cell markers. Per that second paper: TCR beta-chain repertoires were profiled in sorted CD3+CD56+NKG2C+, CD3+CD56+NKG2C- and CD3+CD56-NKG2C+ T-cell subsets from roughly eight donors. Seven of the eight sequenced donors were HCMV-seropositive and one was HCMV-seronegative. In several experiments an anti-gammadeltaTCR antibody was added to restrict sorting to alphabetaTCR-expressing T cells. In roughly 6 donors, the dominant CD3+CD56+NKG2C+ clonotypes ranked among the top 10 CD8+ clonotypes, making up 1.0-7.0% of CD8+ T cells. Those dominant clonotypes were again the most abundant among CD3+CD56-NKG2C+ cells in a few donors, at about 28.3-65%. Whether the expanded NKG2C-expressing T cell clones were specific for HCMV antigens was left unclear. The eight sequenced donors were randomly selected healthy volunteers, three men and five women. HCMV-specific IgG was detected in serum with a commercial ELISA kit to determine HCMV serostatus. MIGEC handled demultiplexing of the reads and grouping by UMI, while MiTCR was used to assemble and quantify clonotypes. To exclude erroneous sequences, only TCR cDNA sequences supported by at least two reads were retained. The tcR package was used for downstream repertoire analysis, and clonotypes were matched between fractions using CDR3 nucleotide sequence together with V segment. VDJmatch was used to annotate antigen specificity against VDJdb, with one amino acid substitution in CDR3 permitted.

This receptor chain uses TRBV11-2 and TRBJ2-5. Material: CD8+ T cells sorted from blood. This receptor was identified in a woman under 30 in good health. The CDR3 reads CASSFGSGETQYF.